This TCR beta chain derives from a study of CD8+CD57+ T cells in acquired aplastic anemia. Study findings and constraints: Common to patients and controls were 25 to 30 CD8+ CDR3 sequences.

Comments on this clonotype: What it binds is unknown.

Flow cytometry had shown expanded CD8+CD57+ cells in the patients chosen for sequencing. All participating patients were living with severe acquired aplastic anemia. TCR beta VDJ and CDR3 were profiled, and genomic DNA was the template. TCRdb ran MiXCR on the reads and lists one entry per CDR3 protein. There are about 160,000 distinct CDR3 sequences in the sample; 71% occur only once, and around 45% lies in the top ten. The material sequenced was sorted CD4+, CD8+, or CD8+CD57+ T cells (not recorded which) from PBMCs. The receptor comes from a human donor with aplastic anemia.

CDR3 nucleotide sequence: TGTGCCAGCAGTTACTCGGGGGTTAACTATGGCTACACCTTC. Translating gives CASSYSGVNYGYTF. The rearrangement joins TRBV6-5 to TRBJ1-2; tentative D call: TRBD1 (5 bases). CDR1 and CDR2 from the germline V gene are MNHEY and SVGAGI. With 0 bases removed from V and 1 base from J, the gap between germline ends came to 6 bases. The CDR3 spans 14 residues.